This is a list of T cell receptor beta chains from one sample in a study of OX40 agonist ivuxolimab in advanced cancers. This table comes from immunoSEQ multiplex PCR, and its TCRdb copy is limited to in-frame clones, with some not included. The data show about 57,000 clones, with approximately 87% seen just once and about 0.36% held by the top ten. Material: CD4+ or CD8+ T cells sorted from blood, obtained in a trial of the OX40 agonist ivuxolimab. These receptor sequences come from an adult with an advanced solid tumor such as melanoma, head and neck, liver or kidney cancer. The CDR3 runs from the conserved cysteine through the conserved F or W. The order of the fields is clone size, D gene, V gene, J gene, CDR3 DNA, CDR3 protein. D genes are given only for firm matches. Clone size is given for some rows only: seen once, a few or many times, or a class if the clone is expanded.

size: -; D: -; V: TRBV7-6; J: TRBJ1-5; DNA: TGTGCCAGTAGCTTAGCCGGGGGGGCGCGGCCCCAGCATTTT; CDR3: CASSLAGGARPQHF
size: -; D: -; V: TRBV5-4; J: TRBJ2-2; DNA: TGTGCCAGCAGCCACCCAAGATCCAACACCGGGGAGCTGTTTTTT; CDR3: CASSHPRSNTGELFF
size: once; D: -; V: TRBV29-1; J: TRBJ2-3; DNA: TGCAGCGTTGAGGCCAGGGGGGAGGCAGATACGCAGTATTTT; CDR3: CSVEARGEADTQYF
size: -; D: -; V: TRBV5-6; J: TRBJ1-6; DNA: TGTGCCAGCAGCCCGACGGGGAGCTCCTATAATTCACCCCTCCACTTT; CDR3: CASSPTGSSYNSPLHF
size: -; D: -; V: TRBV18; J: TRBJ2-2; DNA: TGTGCCAGCTCACCAAGGGACACCGGGGAGCTGTTTTTT; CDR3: CASSPRDTGELFF
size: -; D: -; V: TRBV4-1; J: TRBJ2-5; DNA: TGCGCCAGCAGCCAACTAAACTTCAGGGAAAATGAAGAGACCCAGTACTTC; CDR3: CASSQLNFRENEETQYF
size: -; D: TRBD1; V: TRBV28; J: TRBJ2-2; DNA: TGTGCCAGCAGCCCAGAGTTCGGGACAGGGGTGAACACCGGGGAGCTGTTTTTT; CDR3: CASSPEFGTGVNTGELFF
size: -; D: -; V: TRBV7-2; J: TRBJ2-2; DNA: TGTGCCAGCAGCCCGGCCTTTCGGGGGACCGGGGAGCTGTTTTTT; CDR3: CASSPAFRGTGELFF
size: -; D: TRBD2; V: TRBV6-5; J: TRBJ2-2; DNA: TGTGCCAGCAGTTACGAGCGGGGGACCGGGGAGCTGTTTTTT; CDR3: CASSYERGTGELFF
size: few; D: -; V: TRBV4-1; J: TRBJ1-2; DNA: TGCGCCAGCAGCCACGGGGCCCGGAGGCCTGGCTACACCTTC; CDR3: CASSHGARRPGYTF